The 14 T cell receptor beta chains below come from one sample, sequenced in a study of preoperative IRX-2 immunotherapy in early breast cancer. Method: immunoSEQ multiplex PCR; TCRdb's copy keeps in-frame clones and lacks some. The sample lists 25,000 or so clones; around 87% were seen once. The treatment was: preoperative locoregional IRX-2 cytokine immunotherapy. The starting material was tumor tissue, obtained after IRX-2 immunotherapy. The receptor source for this set is a human donor with breast cancer.

This chain joins TRBV7-2 and TRBJ2-2, with 9 nucleotides matching TRBD2. Trimming removed 5 bases from V and 5 bases from J; junction bases left unmatched: 6. The CDR3 contains 15 residues. Germline V gives CDR1 SGHTA, CDR2 FQGNSA. DNA for the CDR3: TGTGCCAGCAGCGGGCGGGGGGGCCGAACCGGGGAGCTGTTTTTT. It encodes CASSGRGGRTGELFF.

This clone was observed a single time. This chain joins TRBV9 and TRBJ2-2; either TRBD1 or TRBD2 may fit D (5 bases each). Germline V gene lookup returns CDR1 SGDLS and CDR2 YYNGEE. The CDR3 is 17 amino acids. V lost 0 bases, J lost 0 bases, and 12 bases lay in between. The CDR3 DNA follows: TGTGCCAGCAGCGTAGGTCCGGGACCCCCGAACACCGGGGAGCTGTTTTTT. It is translated as CASSVGPGPPNTGELFF.

This clone occurred once. CDR3 nucleotide sequence: TGTGCCAGCTCACCACCGGGAGAGACCCAGTACTTC. Amino acids: CASSPPGETQYF. V gene TRBV18 combines with J gene TRBJ2-5; no firm D call. CDR1 KGHSH and CDR2 LQKENI come from the germline V gene. The CDR3 runs 12 residues. V lost 0 bases to trimming and J lost 4 bases, with 3 bases between them. Full variable domain (missing parts from reference TRBV18 and TRBJ2-5): NAGVMQNPRHLVRRRGQEARLRCSPMKGHSHVYWYRQLPEEGLKFMVYLQKENIIDESGMPKERFSAEFPKEGPSILRIQQVVRGDSAAYFCASSPPGETQYFGPGTRLLVL.

The CDR3 is CATGQGFVNTEAFF. CDR3 DNA sequence: TGTGCCACCGGACAGGGTTTTGTGAACACTGAAGCTTTCTTT. The chain carries TRBV10-3 and TRBJ1-1; 8 positions match TRBD1. The CDR3 is made up of 14 amino acids. V lost 10 bases, J lost 0 bases, and 7 bases stayed unmatched. Per the germline V gene, CDR1 is ENHRY and CDR2 is SYGVKD.

V gene TRBV27 combines with J gene TRBJ2-5, with D possibly matching TRBD2 (5 bases). Trimming took off 5 bases at V and 8 bases at J, with 18 bases between the two ends. The length of the CDR3 is 14 residues. CDR1 is MNHEY and CDR2 is SMNVEV in the germline V gene (reference sequence). Here the CDR3 DNA reads TGTGCCAGCAGTCCCCTCACTAGGAAGAGTACCCAGTACTTC. It codes for CASSPLTRKSTQYF.

This rearrangement joins TRBV10-2 to TRBJ2-7; 9 bases map to TRBD1. This CDR3 is 13 amino acids long. V shed 4 bases and J 6 bases; nucleotides not matched to a gene: 4. The germline gives CDR1 WSHSY, CDR2 SAAADI. The CDR3 bases are TGCGCCAGCAGTGGGACAGGGGCCCGCGAGCAGTACTTC. This sequence encodes CASSGTGAREQYF.

V gene TRBV7-8 combines with J gene TRBJ2-2; 11 positions match TRBD2. There are 15 residues in the CDR3. Per the germline V gene, CDR1 is SGHVS and CDR2 is FQNEAQ. V shed 4 bases, J shed 6 bases, and the junction held 4 bases outside the gene matches. The CDR3 here is CASSYSGGASGELFF. In DNA form, the CDR3 reads TGTGCCAGCAGCTATAGCGGGGGGGCTTCCGGGGAGCTGTTTTTT.

The chain carries TRBV27 and TRBJ1-2; TRBD1 is a possible D gene (5 bases). This CDR3 contains 11 residues. Germline CDR1 reads MNHEY; CDR2 reads SMNVEV (reference sequence). Trimming took 6 bases from V and 4 from J, leaving 6 bases between them. For the CDR3, the DNA is TGTGCCAGCAGCGACAGCTATGGCTACACCTTC. Protein sequence: CASSDSYGYTF.

V usage is TRBV4-1 and J usage is TRBJ1-3; D ambiguous. The CDR3 length is 13 residues. V was cut by 1 base and J by 4 bases, with 5 bases left in between. The germline CDR1 and CDR2 sequences are MGHRA and YSYEKL. CDR3 nucleotide sequence: TGCGCCAGCAGCCAAGTTGCGGGAAACACCATATATTTT. Translated: CASSQVAGNTIYF.

This rearrangement joins TRBV6-1 to TRBJ2-7, with unresolved D. The CDR3 consists of 14 residues. The V gene lost 5 bases and the J gene lost 2 bases, with 13 bases spanning the gap. Germline CDR1 is MNHNS and CDR2 is SASEGT. CDR3 coding DNA: TGTGCCAGCAGTAGAGAGACACTTACCTACGAGCAGTACTTC. It is translated as CASSRETLTYEQYF.

This chain uses TRBV7-8 with TRBJ2-7; 16 nucleotides line up with TRBD2. The germline gives CDR1 SGHVS, CDR2 FQNEAQ. V trimming: 3 bases; J trimming: 7 bases; junction bases outside the gene matches: 6. This CDR3 region has 16 residues. The CDR3 reads CASSLGLAGGPKEQYF. CDR3 sequence (DNA): TGTGCCAGCAGCTTGGGACTAGCGGGGGGGCCAAAGGAGCAGTACTTC.

The CDR3 DNA sequence: TGTGCCAGCAGTCGGGACTACCCGAACACCGGGGAGCTGTTTTTT. Translated: CASSRDYPNTGELFF. This chain uses TRBV2 with TRBJ2-2; 7 positions agree with TRBD2. CDR1 SNHLY and CDR2 FYNNEI come from the germline V gene. The CDR3 consists of 15 residues. With 5 bases clipped from V and 0 bases from J, the junction kept 3 bases outside the gene matches.

The chain recombines TRBV5-1 with TRBJ2-1; 10 nucleotides line up with TRBD2. With 0 bases clipped from V and 6 bases from J, the junction kept 3 bases outside the gene matches. The CDR3 loop spans 15 amino acids. CDR1 is SGHRS and CDR2 is YFSETQ in the germline V gene. CDR3: CASSLVPSGSNEQFF. The DNA of the CDR3 is TGCGCCAGCAGCTTGGTGCCTAGCGGGAGCAATGAGCAGTTCTTC.

The chain couples TRBV5-5 to TRBJ1-2; D is unclear. This CDR3 is built from 14 residues. CDR1 is SGHKS and CDR2 is YYEKEE in the germline V gene (reference sequence). V lost 1 base to trimming and J lost 6 bases, with 13 bases between them. Here the CDR3 reads CASSLRWQTNGYTF. CDR3 nucleotide sequence: TGTGCCAGCAGCTTGAGGTGGCAGACTAATGGCTACACCTTC.